The 3 T cell receptor beta chains presented below share a single source sample, sequenced in a study of T cells in Graves' hyperthyroidism and ophthalmopathy. The CDR3 regions of TCR beta were amplified from RNA transcripts. With the HTBI primer set, the TCR CDR3 went through a first round of RT-PCR. TCRdb recomputed calls from the multiplex PCR reads with MiXCR, one row per CDR3 protein. The sample records about 840,000 distinct CDR3 sequences, over 35% being singletons. Material for sequencing was blood. These receptors originate from a man between 18 and 29 years old with Graves' hyperthyroidism.

The chain is built from TRBV9 and TRBJ1-4; D not resolved. V lost 1 base, J lost 8 bases, and 9 bases lay in between. CDR1 is SGDLS, CDR2 YYNGEE, per germline. This CDR3 comprises 13 residues. The CDR3 nucleotides are TGTGCCAGCAGCGTACGCAGCGGGGAAAAACTGTTTTTT. It translates to CASSVRSGEKLFF.

The rearrangement uses TRBV7-9 and TRBJ2-7; TRBD1 agrees at 8 bases. With V trimmed by 6 bases and J by 0 bases, 7 bases remained unmatched. The CDR3 consists of 15 residues. Germline values: CDR1 SEHNR, CDR2 FQNEAQ (reference sequence). In nucleotides, the CDR3 is TGTGCCAGCAGTGCCGGGACAGGTTTCTCCTACGAGCAGTACTTC. This translates into CASSAGTGFSYEQYF. Drawing the rest from reference TRBV7-9 and TRBJ2-7, the complete variable domain is DTGVSQNPRHKITKRGQNVTFRCDPISEHNRLYWYRQTLGQGPEFLTYFQNEAQLEKSRLLSDRFSAERPKGSFSTLEIQRTEQGDSAMYLCASSAGTGFSYEQYFGPGTRLTVT.

J is TRBJ1-2 and V is TRBV29-1; 7 nucleotides align to TRBD1. Germline lookup yields CDR1 SQVTM and CDR2 ANQGSEA. Germline trimming cut 4 bases from V and 5 bases from J; bases unmatched to any gene: 4. This CDR3 has 12 residues. The CDR3 bases are TGCAGCGTTGTACGGGACAGATATGGCTACACCTTC. It is translated as CSVVRDRYGYTF.